The 30 T cell receptor beta chains listed next were all sequenced from one sample in a study of T cell responses to AZD1222 COVID-19 vaccine. Sequencing used immunoSEQ multiplex PCR; TCRdb keeps in-frame clones, though not all of them. The repertoire holds around 170,000 clones, with around nine tenths as singletons. Sequencing was performed on peripheral blood, taken 28 days after the second AZD1222 dose. All receptors derive from an adult who received the AZD1222 COVID-19 vaccine.

The chain is built from TRBV18 and TRBJ2-3, with 9 bases matching TRBD2. The CDR3 runs to 15 residues. In germline, CDR1 is KGHSH, CDR2 LQKENI. Germline trimming cut 3 bases from V and 4 bases from J; bases unmatched to any gene: 5. The CDR3 DNA is TGTGCCAGCTCACCTGGGACTAGCCCCTCAGATACGCAGTATTTT. This sequence encodes CASSPGTSPSDTQYF.

CDR3 protein: CASSLENRGRELFF. In DNA, the CDR3 is TGTGCCAGCAGCCTAGAGAACCGAGGACGGGAGCTGTTTTTT. The V and J genes are TRBV7-2 and TRBJ2-2; D gene unclear. The CDR3 extends over 14 amino acids. V shed 5 bases and J shed 9 bases, with 16 bases lying between them. Germline CDR1 reads SGHTA; CDR2 reads FQGNSA.

The rearrangement links TRBV19 to TRBJ1-5; 9 bases match TRBD1. From germline, CDR1 is LNHDA and CDR2 SQIVND (reference sequence). With 5 bases clipped from V and 2 bases from J, the junction kept 7 bases outside the gene matches. This CDR3 contains 16 residues. The CDR3 DNA is TGTGCCAGTAGTCAAGGGACAGGGTGGGGCAATCAGCCCCAGCATTTT. Protein: CASSQGTGWGNQPQHF.

This sequence joins TRBV3-1 (or the pseudogene TRBV3-2) and TRBJ2-3, with 7 bases matching TRBD1. This CDR3 contains 16 residues. CDR1 and CDR2 from the germline V gene are LGHDT and YNNKEL (reference sequence). Germline trimming cut 1 base from V and 6 bases from J; bases unmatched to any gene: 10. CDR3: CASSQVPFRGWDTQYF. The CDR3 coding sequence is TGTGCCAGCAGCCAAGTGCCATTCAGGGGGTGGGATACGCAGTATTTT.

V gene TRBV6-6 combines with J gene TRBJ2-2, with 7 bases that match TRBD2. The V segment lost 5 bases and the J segment 6 bases; nucleotides outside the gene matches: 3. CDR1 MNHNY and CDR2 SVGAGI come from the germline V gene (reference sequence). The CDR3 contains 13 residues. CDR3 sequence reads: CASSPRGAGELFF. CDR3 nucleotide sequence: TGTGCCAGCAGTCCCCGGGGGGCCGGGGAGCTGTTTTTT.

This rearrangement joins TRBV5-4 to TRBJ1-1, with D perhaps matching TRBD1 (5 bases). The germline gives CDR1 SGHNT, CDR2 YYREEE (reference sequence). Trimming took 3 bases from V and 5 from J, leaving 14 bases between them. This CDR3 region has 14 residues. CDR3 sequence: CASSSWGLGTEAFF. CDR3 in DNA: TGTGCCAGCAGCTCCTGGGGCCTGGGGACTGAAGCTTTCTTT.

V and J are TRBV27 and TRBJ2-3; 7 positions match TRBD2. CDR1 is MNHEY, CDR2 SMNVEV, per germline (reference sequence). The CDR3 contains 16 residues. The ends lost 6 bases at V and 4 bases at J; junction bases unmatched: 13. CDR3 in DNA: TGTGCCAGCAGCAGAGCCGGGAGGAAGAGCGCAGATACGCAGTATTTT. Translating gives CASSRAGRKSADTQYF.

The chain is built from TRBV24-1 and TRBJ1-2, with D maybe TRBD1 (5 bases). The CDR3 sequence is 19 residues long. Per germline, CDR1 KGHDR and CDR2 SFDVKD. Between the trimmed V and J ends, which lost 1 base and 4 bases, there was a span of 24 bases. The CDR3 region has the DNA TGTGCCACCAGTGATTTAAGGGGATGGTGTGGGGCCCACCCCTATGGCTACACCTTC. It translates to CATSDLRGWCGAHPYGYTF.

V gene TRBV5-1 combines with J gene TRBJ1-2, with D maybe TRBD1 (5 bases). The CDR3 covers 15 residues. With 0 bases removed from V and 4 bases from J, the gap between germline ends came to 13 bases. CDR1 is SGHRS and CDR2 is YFSETQ in the germline V gene. This chain's CDR3 is CASSLALSGPYGYTF. The CDR3 bases are TGCGCCAGCAGCTTGGCCCTGTCAGGGCCCTATGGCTACACCTTC.

This clone has at least ten counts. The V gene is TRBV7-2, the J gene TRBJ2-1; 10 positions agree with TRBD2. This CDR3 is 15 amino acids long. Germline V CDR1 and CDR2: SGHTA, FQGNSA. Germline trimming cut 3 bases from V and 4 bases from J; bases unmatched to any gene: 3. The CDR3 DNA reads TGTGCCAGCAGCTTGAGCGGGGGGGCATACAATGAGCAGTTCTTC. Protein: CASSLSGGAYNEQFF.

This clone was counted once. The CDR3 region is CAWSQGFGQPQHF. The DNA of the CDR3 is TGTGCCTGGAGTCAGGGGTTCGGGCAGCCCCAGCATTTT. This rearrangement joins TRBV30 to TRBJ1-5, with a tentative D call TRBD1 (6 bases). The CDR3 runs 13 residues. V was pared by 2 bases and J by 7 bases, with 12 bases between. Germline V lookup: CDR1 GTSNPN, CDR2 SVGIG (reference sequence). The whole variable domain, filled in from reference TRBV30 and TRBJ1-5, reads SQTIHQWPATLVQPVGSPLSLECTVEGTSNPNLYWYRQAAGRGLQLLFYSVGIGQISSEVPQNLSASRPQDRQFILSSKKLLLSDSGFYLCAWSQGFGQPQHFGDGTRLSIL.

The CDR3 spells CASGATGLDGYTF. The DNA for the CDR3 is TGTGCTAGTGGTGCCACAGGGTTGGACGGCTACACCTTC. The chain uses TRBV12-5 and TRBJ1-2, with D possibly matching TRBD1 (6 bases). Germline V CDR1 and CDR2: LGHNT, FRNRAP. The CDR3 contains 13 residues. Trimming pared 5 bases from V and 8 bases from J, leaving 15 bases between.

The rearrangement uses TRBV6-6 and TRBJ2-1, with D perhaps TRBD1 (5 bases). Trimming cost V 8 bases and J 0 bases, with 8 bases left between them. Germline V gives CDR1 MNHNY, CDR2 SVGAGI (reference sequence). The CDR3 extends over 13 amino acids. The CDR3 coding sequence is TGTGCCAGCCAGACAGTCTCCTACAATGAGCAGTTCTTC. This codes for CASQTVSYNEQFF.

The chain combines TRBV9 with TRBJ1-1; 7 nucleotides line up with TRBD1. The CDR3 is 14 residues long. The V and J ends lost 0 bases and 3 bases, in that order; junction bases with no gene match: 2. CDR1 is SGDLS and CDR2 is YYNGEE in the germline V gene. The CDR3 spells CASSVDRGDTEAFF. The CDR3 DNA is TGTGCCAGCAGCGTAGACAGGGGAGACACTGAAGCTTTCTTT.

With respect to this clone: The junction does not match germline at one end; this may be a read error. V is TRBV7-6 and J is TRBJ2-2; tentative D call: TRBD1 (5 bases). This CDR3 is built from 15 residues. The germline V gene encodes CDR1 SGHVS and CDR2 FNYEAQ. CDR3 in DNA: TGTGCCAGCAGATCAGGGTTTCGGAACGCCGGGGAGCTGTTTTTT. It codes for CASRSGFRNAGELFF.

The rearrangement links TRBV6-1 to TRBJ1-5; 11 bases agree with TRBD1. CDR1 is MNHNS and CDR2 is SASEGT in the germline V gene. CDR3 size: 17 residues. After removal of 4 bases from V and 2 bases from J, the junction contained 7 bases not matched to a gene. This chain's CDR3 is CASSGTGGWDGNQPQHF. For the CDR3, the DNA is TGTGCCAGCAGTGGGACAGGGGGCTGGGACGGCAATCAGCCCCAGCATTTT.

The DNA for the CDR3 is TGTGCCAGCGGGACGGGGGGGCTTAGTGAGCAGTTCTTC. Protein: CASGTGGLSEQFF. V and J are TRBV2 and TRBJ2-1; TRBD2 matches 8 bases. The CDR3 loop spans 13 amino acids. The germline V gene has CDR1 SNHLY and CDR2 FYNNEI. V lost 8 bases to trimming and J lost 9 bases; unmatched junction nucleotides: 9.

This chain connects TRBV30 to TRBJ2-7; perhaps D is TRBD1 or TRBD2 (5 bases each). Germline CDR1 reads GTSNPN; CDR2 reads SVGIG (reference sequence). This CDR3 has 10 residues. V lost 5 bases to trimming and J lost 5 bases, with 7 bases between them. The CDR3 DNA reads TGTGCCTGGGGGACGGACGAGCAGTACTTC. It encodes CAWGTDEQYF.

The J gene is TRBJ1-4, the V gene TRBV5-1; D is undetermined. Looked up from germline, CDR1 is SGHRS and CDR2 is YFSETQ. The length of the CDR3 is 13 residues. With 2 bases removed from V and 5 bases from J, the gap between germline ends came to 7 bases. CDR3 DNA: TGCGCCAGCAGCTTCGTGGAAAATGAAAAACTGTTTTTT. It encodes CASSFVENEKLFF.

This chain links TRBV6-1 with TRBJ1-2; 7 bases are a match to TRBD1. The CDR3 is 14 amino acids. V was clipped by 2 bases and J by 6 bases; unmatched bases: 6. Germline V lookup: CDR1 MNHNS, CDR2 SASEGT. The CDR3 DNA is TGTGCCAGCAGTGAAAATTTCAGGGGGGATGGCTACACCTTC. Residues: CASSENFRGDGYTF.

This clone was detected only once. The chain employs TRBV18 and TRBJ2-1; maybe TRBD1 (6 bases). Germline V gene lookup returns CDR1 KGHSH and CDR2 LQKENI. This CDR3 has 15 residues. Trimming shortened V by 3 bases and J by 1 base, and 10 bases separated the two germline ends. DNA for the CDR3: TGTGCCAGCTCACCTCGACAGGATTCCTACAATGAGCAGTTCTTC. The encoded protein is CASSPRQDSYNEQFF.

The gene calls are TRBV6-4 and TRBJ2-1; D unresolved. Germline assignment: CDR1 MRHNA and CDR2 SNTAGT. The CDR3 runs 11 residues. Trimming pared 7 bases from V and 0 bases from J, leaving 1 base between. CDR3 sequence: CASTSYNEQFF. The CDR3 coding sequence is TGTGCCAGCACCTCCTACAATGAGCAGTTCTTC.

The chain couples TRBV5-1 to TRBJ2-3; D is undetermined. With 0 bases removed from V and 3 bases from J, the gap between germline ends came to 14 bases. The CDR3 spans 16 residues. Germline CDR1 reads SGHRS; CDR2 reads YFSETQ. As DNA, the CDR3 is TGCGCCAGCAGCTTGGCCGTGGCCCTTGAGACAGATACGCAGTATTTT. Its protein product is CASSLAVALETDTQYF.

J is TRBJ2-3 and V is TRBV5-1; 7 nucleotides match TRBD2. The CDR3 spans 14 residues. Germline-derived CDR1 and CDR2 are SGHRS and YFSETQ. J gave up 0 bases and V 5 bases, and 3 bases lay outside the gene matches. CDR3 in amino acids: CASRSGVSTDTQYF. DNA of the CDR3: TGCGCCAGCAGGAGCGGGGTGAGCACAGATACGCAGTATTTT. Complete variable domain (other parts from reference TRBV5-1 and TRBJ2-3): KAGVTQTPRYLIKTRGQQVTLSCSPISGHRSVSWYQQTPGQGLQFLFEYFSETQRNKGNFPGRFSGRQFSNSRSEMNVSTLELGDSALYLCASRSGVSTDTQYFGPGTRLTVL.

The chain is built from TRBV28 and TRBJ2-7, with TRBD2 as a possible D gene (6 bases). The germline V gene encodes CDR1 MDHEN and CDR2 SYDVKM. V was cut by 5 bases and J by 0 bases, with 17 bases left in between. The CDR3 is made up of 16 amino acids. CDR3 nucleotides: TGTGCCAGCAGTCCCCTCGGACTACCCTACTCCTACGAGCAGTACTTC. Its protein product is CASSPLGLPYSYEQYF.

To note about this clone: The limits of the CDR3 on the DNA are not certain, so only TCRdb's listed CDR3 is given. The V call is TRBV4-1, the J call TRBJ2-2; the D segment call TRBD2 is taken from the table without a DNA check. The CDR3 spans 21 residues, counting both ends. Looked up from germline, CDR1 is MGHRA and CDR2 is YSYEKL. The CDR3 is CASSPPARLAGGGRRAGELFF.

The gene calls are TRBV15 and TRBJ1-4; perhaps TRBD1 as D (6 bases). Germline CDR1 and CDR2: LNHNV and YYDKDF (reference sequence). The CDR3 has 16 amino acids. The ends were cut back, 3 bases at V and 4 bases at J, with 15 bases in the middle. The CDR3 reads CATSRALGGLNEKLFF. CDR3 coding DNA: TGTGCCACCAGCAGGGCATTGGGGGGCCTTAATGAAAAACTGTTTTTT.

The chain is built from TRBV5-1 and TRBJ1-3; 12 bases line up with TRBD1. Germline V lookup: CDR1 SGHRS, CDR2 YFSETQ. V lost 4 bases, J lost 0 bases, and 5 bases stayed unmatched. CDR3 length equals 17 residues. The CDR3 loop reads CASSLGTGGGSGNTIYF. As DNA, the CDR3 is TGCGCCAGCAGCCTAGGGACAGGGGGCGGCTCTGGAAACACCATATATTTT.

The chain employs TRBV4-3 and TRBJ1-1; D unclear. Between the trimmed V and J ends, which lost 3 bases and 1 base, there was a span of 9 bases. The CDR3 runs 14 residues. Germline CDR1 reads LGHNA; CDR2 reads YSLEER. In DNA, the CDR3 is TGCGCCAGCAGCCATCAGCAACCGAACACTGAAGCTTTCTTT. Its protein is CASSHQQPNTEAFF.

The V call is TRBV4-1, the J call TRBJ2-3, with 7 bases fitting TRBD2. The CDR3 is made up of 17 amino acids. Germline CDR1 and CDR2: MGHRA and YSYEKL. Losses at the gene ends were 2 bases for V and 6 bases for J; bases not matched to a gene: 14. CDR3: CASSQPALRGRSDTQYF. The CDR3 DNA follows: TGCGCCAGCAGCCAACCCGCTTTACGCGGGAGATCTGATACGCAGTATTTT.